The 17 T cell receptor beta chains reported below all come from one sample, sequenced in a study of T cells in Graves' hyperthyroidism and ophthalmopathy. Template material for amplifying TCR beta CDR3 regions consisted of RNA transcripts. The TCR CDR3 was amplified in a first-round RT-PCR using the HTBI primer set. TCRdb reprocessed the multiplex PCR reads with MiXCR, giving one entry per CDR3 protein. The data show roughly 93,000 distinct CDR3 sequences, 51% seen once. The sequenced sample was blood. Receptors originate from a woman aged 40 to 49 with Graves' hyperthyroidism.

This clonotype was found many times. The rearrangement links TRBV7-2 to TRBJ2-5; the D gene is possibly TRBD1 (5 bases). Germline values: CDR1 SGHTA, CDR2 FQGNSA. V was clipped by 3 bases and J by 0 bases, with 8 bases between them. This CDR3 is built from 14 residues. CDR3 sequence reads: CASSFGHNQETQYF. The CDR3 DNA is TGTGCCAGCAGCTTTGGACACAACCAAGAGACCCAGTACTTC.

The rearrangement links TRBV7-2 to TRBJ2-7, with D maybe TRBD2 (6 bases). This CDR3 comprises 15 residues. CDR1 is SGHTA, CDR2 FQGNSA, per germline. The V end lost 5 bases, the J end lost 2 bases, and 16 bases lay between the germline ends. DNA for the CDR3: TGTGCCAGCAGCCGGGCGGGGACGGGGGCCTACGAGCAGTACTTC. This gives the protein CASSRAGTGAYEQYF.

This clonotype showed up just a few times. The CDR3 region has the DNA TGCAGTGCTACACCTACAGGGGGGCGGAACGAGCAGTACTTC. Amino acid sequence: CSATPTGGRNEQYF. The rearrangement links TRBV20-1 to TRBJ2-7, with 8 positions matching TRBD1. Trimming removed 4 bases from V and 5 bases from J; junction bases left unmatched: 10. The CDR3 has 14 residues. Germline-derived CDR1 and CDR2 are DFQATT and SNEGSKA (reference sequence).

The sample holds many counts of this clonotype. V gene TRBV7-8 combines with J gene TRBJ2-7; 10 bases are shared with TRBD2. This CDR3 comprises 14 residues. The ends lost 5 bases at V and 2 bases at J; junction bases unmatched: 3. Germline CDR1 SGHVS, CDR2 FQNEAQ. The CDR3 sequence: CASSRTSGTYEQYF. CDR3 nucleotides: TGTGCCAGCAGCAGGACTAGCGGAACCTACGAGCAGTACTTC.

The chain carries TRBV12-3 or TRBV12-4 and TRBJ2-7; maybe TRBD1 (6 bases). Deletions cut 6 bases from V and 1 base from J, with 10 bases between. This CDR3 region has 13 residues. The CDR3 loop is CASRYRVSYEQYF. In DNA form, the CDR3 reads TGTGCCAGCAGATACAGGGTTTCCTACGAGCAGTACTTC.

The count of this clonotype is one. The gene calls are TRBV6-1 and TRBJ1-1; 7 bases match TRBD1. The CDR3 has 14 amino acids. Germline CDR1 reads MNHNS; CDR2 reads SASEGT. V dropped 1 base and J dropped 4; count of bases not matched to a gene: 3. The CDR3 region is CASSEEWTGTEAFF. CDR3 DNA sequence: TGTGCCAGCAGTGAAGAATGGACAGGCACTGAAGCTTTCTTT.

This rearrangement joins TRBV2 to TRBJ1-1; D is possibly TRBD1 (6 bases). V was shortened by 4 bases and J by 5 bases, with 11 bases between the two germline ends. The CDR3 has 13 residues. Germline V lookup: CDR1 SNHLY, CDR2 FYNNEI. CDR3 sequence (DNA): TGTGCCAGCAGTGTACAGGGTTTGACTGAAGCTTTCTTT. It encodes CASSVQGLTEAFF. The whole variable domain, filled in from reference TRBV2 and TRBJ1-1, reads EPEVTQTPSHQVTQMGQEVILRCVPISNHLYFYWYRQILGQKVEFLVSFYNNEISEKSEIFDDQFSVERPDGSNFTLKIRSTKLEDSAMYFCASSVQGLTEAFFGQGTRLTVV.

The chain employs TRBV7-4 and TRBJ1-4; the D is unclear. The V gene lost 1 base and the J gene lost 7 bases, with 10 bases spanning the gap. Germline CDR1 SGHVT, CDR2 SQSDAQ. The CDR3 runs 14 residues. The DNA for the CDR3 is TGTGCCAGCAGCTTAGTCCCGGTTACTGAAAAACTGTTTTTT. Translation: CASSLVPVTEKLFF. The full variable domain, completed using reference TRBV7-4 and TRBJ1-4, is GAGVSQSPRYKVAKRGRDVALRCDSISGHVTLYWYRQTLGQGSEVLTYSQSDAQRDKSGRPSGRFSAERPERSVSTLKIQRTEQGDSAVYLCASSLVPVTEKLFFGSGTQLSVL.

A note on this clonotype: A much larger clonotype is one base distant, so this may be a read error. The CDR3 sequence is CSARPSLDTQHF. In DNA form, the CDR3 reads TGCAGTGCTAGGCCGAGCCTGGATACGCAGCATTTT. V gene TRBV20-1 combines with J gene TRBJ2-3; D not resolved. The closer fit of TRBJ1-5 to the DNA end suggests the J call may be wrong. The germline V gene encodes CDR1 DFQATT and CDR2 SNEGSKA (reference sequence). The CDR3 sequence is 12 residues long.

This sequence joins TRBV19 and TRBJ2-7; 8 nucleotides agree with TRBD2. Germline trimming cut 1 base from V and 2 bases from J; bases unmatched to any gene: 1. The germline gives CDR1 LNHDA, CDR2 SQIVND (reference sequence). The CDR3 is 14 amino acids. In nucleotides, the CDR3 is TGTGCCAGTAGTATAGCGGGAGGGCCCTACGAGCAGTACTTC. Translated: CASSIAGGPYEQYF.

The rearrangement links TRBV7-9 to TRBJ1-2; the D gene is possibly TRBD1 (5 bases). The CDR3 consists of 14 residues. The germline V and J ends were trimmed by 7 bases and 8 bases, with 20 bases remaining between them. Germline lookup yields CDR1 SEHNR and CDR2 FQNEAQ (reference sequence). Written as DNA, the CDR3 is TGTGCCAGCACCGGTTATGCAACTAACAGGGGCTACACCTTC. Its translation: CASTGYATNRGYTF. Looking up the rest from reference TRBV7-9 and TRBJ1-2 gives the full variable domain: DTGVSQNPRHKITKRGQNVTFRCDPISEHNRLYWYRQTLGQGPEFLTYFQNEAQLEKSRLLSDRFSAERPKGSFSTLEIQRTEQGDSAMYLCASTGYATNRGYTFGSGTRLTVV.

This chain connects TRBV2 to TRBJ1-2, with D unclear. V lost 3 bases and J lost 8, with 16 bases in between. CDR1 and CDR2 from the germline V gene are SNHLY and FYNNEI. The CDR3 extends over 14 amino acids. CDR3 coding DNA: TGTGCCAGCAGTGAGGGAGGTCTGGGTATGGGCTACACCTTC. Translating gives CASSEGGLGMGYTF.

This CDR3 reads CSAPSRGETQYF. Here the CDR3 DNA reads TGCAGTGCACCTAGTAGGGGAGAGACCCAGTACTTC. This sequence joins TRBV20-1 and TRBJ2-5; tentatively, D is TRBD1 (5 bases). Trimming shortened V by 6 bases and J by 4 bases, and 12 bases separated the two germline ends. Germline V gene lookup returns CDR1 DFQATT and CDR2 SNEGSKA (reference sequence). The CDR3 sequence is 12 residues long.

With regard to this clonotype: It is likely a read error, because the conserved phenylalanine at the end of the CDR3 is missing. The CDR3, as DNA: TGCGCCAGCATTACGATGGGGGATCGGACAGAGGCTTTCCTT. This sequence encodes CASITMGDRTEAFL. The rearrangement uses TRBV4-1 and TRBJ1-1; weak D call: TRBD1 (6 bases). Trimming shortened V by 7 bases and J by 11 bases, and 23 bases separated the two germline ends. This CDR3 comprises 14 residues. The germline V gene has CDR1 MGHRA and CDR2 YSYEKL.

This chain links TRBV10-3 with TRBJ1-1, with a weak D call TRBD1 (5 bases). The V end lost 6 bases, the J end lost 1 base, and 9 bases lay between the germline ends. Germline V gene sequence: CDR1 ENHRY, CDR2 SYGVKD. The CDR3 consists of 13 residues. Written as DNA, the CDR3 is TGTGCCATCAGCGGGACGACGAACACTGAAGCTTTCTTT. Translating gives CAISGTTNTEAFF.

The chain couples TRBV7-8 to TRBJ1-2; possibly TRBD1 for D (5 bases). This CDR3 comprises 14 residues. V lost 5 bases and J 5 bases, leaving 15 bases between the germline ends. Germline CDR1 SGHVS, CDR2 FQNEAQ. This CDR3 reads CASSMTAGGYGYTF. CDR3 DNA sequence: TGTGCCAGCAGCATGACAGCGGGAGGGTATGGCTACACCTTC.

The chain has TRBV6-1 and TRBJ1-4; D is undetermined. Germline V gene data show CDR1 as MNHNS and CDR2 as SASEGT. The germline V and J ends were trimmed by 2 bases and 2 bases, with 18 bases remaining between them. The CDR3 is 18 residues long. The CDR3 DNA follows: TGTGCCAGCAGTGAAACGCCGGGAATGGGTTCGACTAATGAAAAACTGTTTTTT. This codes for CASSETPGMGSTNEKLFF.